Below, one T cell receptor beta chain is given with its context. The repertoire was sequenced with immunoSEQ multiplex PCR; TCRdb's copy has only in-frame clones and lacks some. This sample yields some 40,000 clones, of which 80% are seen a single time; around 40% belongs to the top ten. The data originate from a study of blood T cell repertoires in COVID-19. Per the germline V gene, CDR1 is MNHEY and CDR2 is SMNVEV (reference sequence). The CDR3 loop spans 14 amino acids. V shed 3 bases and J shed 4 bases, with 9 bases lying between them. Sequencing was done on a sample of peripheral blood. The chain uses TRBV27 and TRBJ1-4; no definite D call. This sequence originates from an elderly man with active or convalescent COVID-19. CDR3 DNA: TGTGCCAGCAGTTTTAACGGTCGTAATGAAAAACTGTTTTTT. It is translated as CASSFNGRNEKLFF.